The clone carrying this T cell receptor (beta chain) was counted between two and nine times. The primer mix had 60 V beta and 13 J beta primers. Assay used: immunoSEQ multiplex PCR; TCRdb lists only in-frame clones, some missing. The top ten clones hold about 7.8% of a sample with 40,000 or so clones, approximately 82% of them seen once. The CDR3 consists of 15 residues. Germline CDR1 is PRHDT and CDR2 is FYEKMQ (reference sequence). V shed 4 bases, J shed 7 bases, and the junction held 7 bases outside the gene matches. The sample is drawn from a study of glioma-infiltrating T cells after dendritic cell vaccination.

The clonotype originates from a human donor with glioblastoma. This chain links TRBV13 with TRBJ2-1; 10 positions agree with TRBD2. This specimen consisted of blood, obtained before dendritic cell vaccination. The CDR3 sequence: CASSSSGGAMNEQFF. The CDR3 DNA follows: TGTGCCAGCAGCTCCAGCGGGGGGGCGATGAATGAGCAGTTCTTC.